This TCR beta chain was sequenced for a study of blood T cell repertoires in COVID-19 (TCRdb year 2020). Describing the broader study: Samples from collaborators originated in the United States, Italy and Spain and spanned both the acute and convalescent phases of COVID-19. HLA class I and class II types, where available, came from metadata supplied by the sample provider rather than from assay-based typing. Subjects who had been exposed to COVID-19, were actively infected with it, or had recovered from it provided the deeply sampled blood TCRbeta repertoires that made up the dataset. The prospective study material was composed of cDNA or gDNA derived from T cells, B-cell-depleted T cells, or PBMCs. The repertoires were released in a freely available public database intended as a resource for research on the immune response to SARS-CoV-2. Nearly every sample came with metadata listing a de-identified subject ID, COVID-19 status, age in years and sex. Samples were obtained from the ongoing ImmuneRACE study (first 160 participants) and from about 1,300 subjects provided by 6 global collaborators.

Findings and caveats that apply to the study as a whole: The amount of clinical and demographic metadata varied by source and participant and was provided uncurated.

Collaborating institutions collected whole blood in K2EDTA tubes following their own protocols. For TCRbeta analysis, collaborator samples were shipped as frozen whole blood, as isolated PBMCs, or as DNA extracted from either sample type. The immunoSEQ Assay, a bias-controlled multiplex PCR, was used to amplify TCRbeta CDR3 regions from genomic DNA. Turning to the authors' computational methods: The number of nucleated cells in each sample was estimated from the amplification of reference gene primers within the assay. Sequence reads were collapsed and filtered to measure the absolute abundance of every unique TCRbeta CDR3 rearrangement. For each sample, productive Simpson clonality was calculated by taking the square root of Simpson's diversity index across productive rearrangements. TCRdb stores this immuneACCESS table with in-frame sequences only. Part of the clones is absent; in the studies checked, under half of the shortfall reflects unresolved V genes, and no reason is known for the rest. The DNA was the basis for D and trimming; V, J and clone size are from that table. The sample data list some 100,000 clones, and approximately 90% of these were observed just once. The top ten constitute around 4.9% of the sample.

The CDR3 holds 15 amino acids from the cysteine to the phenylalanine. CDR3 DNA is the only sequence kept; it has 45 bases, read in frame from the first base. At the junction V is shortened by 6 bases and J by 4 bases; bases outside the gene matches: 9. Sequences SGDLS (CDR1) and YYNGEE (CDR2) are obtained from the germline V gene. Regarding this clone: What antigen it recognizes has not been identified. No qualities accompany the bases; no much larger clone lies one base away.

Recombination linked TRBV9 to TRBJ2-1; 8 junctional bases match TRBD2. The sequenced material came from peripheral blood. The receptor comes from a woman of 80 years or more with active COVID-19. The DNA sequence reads TGTGCCAGCACGAAGACTAGCGCAGGGTACAATGAGCAGTTCTTC. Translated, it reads CASTKTSAGYNEQFF.